Listed below are T cell receptor beta chains from one sample, sequenced in a study of T cell responses to AZD1222 COVID-19 vaccine. Clones were read by immunoSEQ multiplex PCR, and TCRdb kept only the in-frame ones, dropping some. This repertoire shows 110,000 or so clones, approximately 88% found once; its top ten account for about 6.5%. The sample in question was peripheral blood, obtained 28 days after the second AZD1222 dose. All receptors come from an adult who received the AZD1222 COVID-19 vaccine. Both conserved end residues are part of each CDR3. D genes are given only for firm matches. Clone size is shown for a subset of rows, as once, few, many or a class of expanded clone.

NA NA TRBJ2-3 TRBV19 TGTGCCAGTAGTATCATGGATACGCAGTATTTT CASSIMDTQYF
NA TRBD1 TRBJ2-2 TRBV6-1 TGTGCCAGCAGTGAAGCGCAAGTTCAGGGGGCGGCCGGGGAGCTGTTTTTT CASSEAQVQGAAGELFF
few NA TRBJ1-2 TRBV6-2/TRBV6-3 TGTGCCAGCAGTTACTGGTCTGGAGTTAATGGTGGCTACACCTTC CASSYWSGVNGGYTF
once NA TRBJ1-1 TRBV19 TGTGCCAGTAGTATTTTTACGAACACTGAAGCTTTCTTT CASSIFTNTEAFF
NA NA TRBJ2-5 TRBV7-2 TGTGCCAGCAGCTCGCGACTAGACCAAGAGACCCAGTACTTC CASSSRLDQETQYF
NA NA TRBJ1-1 TRBV12-3/TRBV12-4 TGTGCCAGCTGGGGGAACACTGAAGCTTTCTTT CASWGNTEAFF
NA TRBD2 TRBJ2-5 TRBV27 TGTGCCAGCAGTTTATCGAGCGGGGGGGAGACCCAGTACTTC CASSLSSGGETQYF
NA NA TRBJ1-1 TRBV28 TGTGCCAGCAGTTTTAGGGAAAACACTGAAGCTTTCTTT CASSFRENTEAFF
NA NA TRBJ1-4 TRBV5-5 TGTGCCAGCAGCTTAAGGGGGGGTAATGAAAAACTGTTTTTT CASSLRGGNEKLFF
NA NA TRBJ2-3 TRBV10-1 TGCGCCAGCAGTGGAGCCACAGATACGCAGTATTTT CASSGATDTQYF